This T cell receptor (beta chain) derives from a study of T cell responses to AZD1222 COVID-19 vaccine. Regarding the study as a whole: Close to half of all spike-specific TCRs reportedly target regions of the variants that are unmutated. Clonal diversity was possibly underestimated, and the donors were mostly white British, with more females. Only a handful of people who got AZD1222 tested seropositive at baseline.

This table comes from immunoSEQ multiplex PCR, and its TCRdb copy is limited to in-frame clones, with some not included. The data show roughly 100,000 clones, almost 90% seen once. The CDR3 runs 10 residues. Germline lookup yields CDR1 DFQATT and CDR2 SNEGSKA (reference sequence). The ends were cut back, 3 bases at V and 3 bases at J, with 1 base in the middle. Note on this clone: Its target is unknown.

The J gene is TRBJ2-3, the V gene TRBV20-1; D gene uncertain. Sequenced here: peripheral blood, sampled on day 0 of AZD1222 vaccination. The receptor's source is an adult in good health. CDR3 protein: CSASTDTQYF. CDR3 coding DNA: TGCAGTGCTAGTACAGATACGCAGTATTTT.